This is a list of T cell receptor beta chains from one sample in a study of blood T cell repertoires in COVID-19. Repertoires were generated with immunoSEQ multiplex PCR, while TCRdb's copy carries only in-frame clones and drops some. The sample has fewer than 250,000 clones, 82% seen once. The sample consisted of peripheral blood. The receptors were sampled from a woman aged 60-75 years with COVID-19, enrolled during active disease. Both conserved end residues are part of each CDR3. D genes are given only for firm matches. Rows give clone size only sometimes, using once, few, many, or a class for an expanded clone.

- | - | TRBJ2-5 | TRBV5-1 | TGCGCCAGCAGCTTGGGGGGGGTCCAAGAGACCCAGTACTTC | CASSLGGVQETQYF
TRBD2 | - | TRBJ2-2 | TRBV27 | TGTGCCAGCGCCGCCCGAAGCGGGAGTCGGAGCACCGGGGAGCTGTTTTTT | CASAARSGSRSTGELFF
TRBD1 | - | TRBJ1-3 | TRBV28 | TGTGCCAGCAGTTTAGCTACAGGGGTGGCTGGAAACACCATATATTTT | CASSLATGVAGNTIYF
TRBD1 | - | TRBJ1-2 | TRBV28 | TGTGCCAGCACGGGGGACAGGGTTAACTATGGCTACACCTTC | CASTGDRVNYGYTF
- | - | TRBJ2-3 | TRBV5-4 | TGTGCCAGCAGCCTAGAGTGGACAGATACGCAGTATTTT | CASSLEWTDTQYF
- | - | TRBJ1-2 | TRBV7-8 | TGTGCCAGCAGCTTAGAACAGTACTATGGCTACACCTTC | CASSLEQYYGYTF
- | - | TRBJ1-2 | TRBV3-1/TRBV3-2 | TGTGCCAGCAGCCAAGGAATGCAGATTGTTGGCTACACCTTC | CASSQGMQIVGYTF
- | - | TRBJ1-2 | TRBV4-3 | TGCGCCAGCAGCCAAGATTCAGGAAACTATGGCTACACCTTC | CASSQDSGNYGYTF
TRBD1 | - | TRBJ2-2 | TRBV19 | TGTGCCAGTAGCAAGGCGGGACAGGGCACCGGGGAGCTGTTTTTT | CASSKAGQGTGELFF
TRBD1 | - | TRBJ1-3 | TRBV6-5 | TGTGCCAGCAGTTACGGACAGGGGTTCTCTGGAAACACCATATATTTT | CASSYGQGFSGNTIYF
- | - | TRBJ2-3 | TRBV30 | TGTGCCTGGAGTGTACTAAGGGGCACCCGAGGTCCCACAGATACGCAGTATTTT | CAWSVLRGTRGPTDTQYF
TRBD2 | - | TRBJ2-6 | TRBV18 | TGTGCCAGCTCACGCCGCACCCCTGGGAGGGGCTCTGGGGCCAACGTCCTGACTTTC | CASSRRTPGRGSGANVLTF
TRBD1 | - | TRBJ2-7 | TRBV27 | TGTGCCAGCAGCCCGGACAGGGTCTCCTACGAGCAGTACTTC | CASSPDRVSYEQYF
- | - | TRBJ1-4 | TRBV7-8 | TGTGCCAGCAGCTCCAGGGGCGGGTTCGAAAAACTGTTTTTT | CASSSRGGFEKLFF
TRBD1 | - | TRBJ1-4 | TRBV5-4 | TGTGCCAGCAGCTCGTACAGGGGTTCAACTAATGAAAAACTGTTTTTT | CASSSYRGSTNEKLFF
TRBD2 | once | TRBJ2-7 | TRBV20-1 | TGCAGTGCTAGTCCGACTAGCCTTTCCTACGAGCAGTACTTC | CSASPTSLSYEQYF
TRBD1 | - | TRBJ1-5 | TRBV7-2 | TGTGCCAGCAGCCAGACCGGGACAGGCAATCAGCCCCAGCATTTT | CASSQTGTGNQPQHF
- | - | TRBJ2-1 | TRBV4-1 | TGCGCCAGCAGCCAAGATCCACAGACATACAATGAGCAGTTCTTC | CASSQDPQTYNEQFF
TRBD1 | once | TRBJ1-5 | TRBV19 | TGTGCCAGTAGTCCCGGGACAGGTCTTGTCCTTCAGCCCCAGCATTTT | CASSPGTGLVLQPQHF
- | - | TRBJ2-2 | TRBV11-3 | TGTGCCAGCAGCTCCGGTCCCGTCACGAACACCGGGGAGCTGTTTTTT | CASSSGPVTNTGELFF
- | - | TRBJ1-5 | TRBV7-8 | TGTGCCAGCAGCCCGGGAGGTTATAGCAATCAGCCCCAGCATTTT | CASSPGGYSNQPQHF
TRBD2 | - | TRBJ2-2 | TRBV6-5 | TGTGCCAGCAGTTTCTTAGCGGGAGGGGACACCGGGGAGCTGTTTTTT | CASSFLAGGDTGELFF
- | - | TRBJ1-2 | TRBV29-1 | TGCAGCGTTGAAGATCCCCGGGATTACTATGGCTACACCTTC | CSVEDPRDYYGYTF
TRBD1 | - | TRBJ1-5 | TRBV18 | TGTGCCAGCTCACCTAGTCTTGTGCCGGACAGGGCCCAGCATTTT | CASSPSLVPDRAQHF
TRBD2 | - | TRBJ2-1 | TRBV6-5 | TGTGCCAGCAGGCGGGAGGGCCCCTACAATGAGCAGTTCTTC | CASRREGPYNEQFF
- | - | TRBJ2-3 | TRBV10-3 | TGTGCCATCAGTGAGTCGTTGGGCGTTGGGACGCAGTATTTT | CAISESLGVGTQYF
- | - | TRBJ2-7 | TRBV4-1 | TGCGCCAGCAGCCAAGAGAGAACAGGTCACGAGCAGTACTTC | CASSQERTGHEQYF
TRBD2 | - | TRBJ2-2 | TRBV7-3 | TGTGCCAGCAGCTTACTAGCGGGAGGCCCGGGAACCGGGGAGCTGTTTTTT | CASSLLAGGPGTGELFF
- | - | TRBJ2-7 | TRBV14 | TGTGCCAGCAGCACAGGTGGACGTATCTCCTACGAGCAGTACTTC | CASSTGGRISYEQYF
TRBD1 | - | TRBJ1-2 | TRBV2 | TGTGCCAGCAGTGTGACAGGGGTGGGCGGCAACTATGGCTACACCTTC | CASSVTGVGGNYGYTF
- | - | TRBJ2-3 | TRBV12-2 | TGTGCAAGTCTGGACCGGGACAGCCAGTATTTT | CASLDRDSQYF
TRBD1 | few | TRBJ2-1 | TRBV7-2 | TGTGCCAGCAGCCTGATGACAGGGGGACATGAGCAGTTCTTC | CASSLMTGGHEQFF
- | once | TRBJ2-2 | TRBV2 | TGTGCCAGCAGTGAAAATCCGGTGTTCAGCGCCACCGGGGAGCTGTTTTTT | CASSENPVFSATGELFF
- | once | TRBJ2-2 | TRBV9 | TGTGCCAGCACTTTCAGGCCCGGGGAGCTGTTTTTT | CASTFRPGELFF
TRBD2 | - | TRBJ2-3 | TRBV6-1 | TGTGCCAGCAGTGACGTAGCGGGGGGGCCAGATACGCAGTATTTT | CASSDVAGGPDTQYF
TRBD2 | few | TRBJ2-1 | TRBV7-2 | TGTGCCAGCAGCCCATCCAGCGGGAGCAATGAGCAGTTCTTC | CASSPSSGSNEQFF
TRBD1 | - | TRBJ1-4 | TRBV6-1 | TGTGCCAGCAGTGAGTACAGGGGGCTTGGTGAAAAACTGTTTTTT | CASSEYRGLGEKLFF
- | - | TRBJ1-3 | TRBV5-4 | TGTGCCAGCAGCCCCTTCGGGGCTGGAAACACCATATATTTT | CASSPFGAGNTIYF
TRBD2 | - | TRBJ2-3 | TRBV6-5 | TGTGCCAGCAGTTCCACGGGGGGTAATACGCAGTATTTT | CASSSTGGNTQYF
- | - | TRBJ1-6 | TRBV4-2 | TGTGCCAGCAGCCAAGGAGGGCCGGGCTCACCCCTCCACTTT | CASSQGGPGSPLHF
- | - | TRBJ1-1 | TRBV5-1 | TGCGCCAGCAGCTTGGCCATGGGCTCCCAAGCTTTCTTT | CASSLAMGSQAFF
TRBD1 | - | TRBJ1-2 | TRBV2 | TGTGCCAGCAGCTTAGGACAGGTCTATGGCTACACCTTC | CASSLGQVYGYTF
TRBD1 | - | TRBJ1-5 | TRBV9 | TGTGCCAGCAGCGTAGGCAGTTTGGGACAGGGGGCCGATCAGCCCCAGCATTTT | CASSVGSLGQGADQPQHF
- | - | TRBJ1-3 | TRBV7-8 | TGTGCCAGCACACAGGGATTACGAAACACCATATATTTT | CASTQGLRNTIYF
TRBD1 | - | TRBJ1-2 | TRBV10-3 | TGTGCCATCAGCCAGGGGGCTGAGGGCTACACCTTC | CAISQGAEGYTF
- | - | TRBJ1-1 | TRBV10-3 | TGTGCCATCAGTGTGGGAGGGGGGAACACTGAAGCTTTCTTT | CAISVGGGNTEAFF
- | once | TRBJ1-1 | TRBV5-1 | TGCGCCAGCAGCCAAACGGGGGGGATTAACACTGAAGCTTTCTTT | CASSQTGGINTEAFF
TRBD1 | - | TRBJ1-2 | TRBV5-1 | TGCGCCAGCAGCTTGGACGACAGGGGAGGAGGCTACACCTTC | CASSLDDRGGGYTF